Listed below are T cell receptor beta chains from one sample, sequenced in a study of OX40 agonist ivuxolimab in advanced cancers. Only in-frame clones appear in the TCRdb table, and some are missing; sequencing was by immunoSEQ multiplex PCR. The sample consists of roughly 60,000 clones, about 88% of them appearing once. The material sequenced was CD4+ or CD8+ T cells sorted from blood, taken in a trial of the OX40 agonist ivuxolimab. The receptor set was obtained from an adult with an advanced solid tumor such as melanoma, head and neck, liver or kidney cancer. CDR3s include the opening cysteine and the closing phenylalanine or tryptophan. D genes are given only for firm matches. A clone size is listed for some rows: how often the clone was seen (once, few, many), or a class if it is expanded.

>TRBV4-2|once|.|TRBJ1-4
CASSQPPGATNEKLFF
TGTGCCAGCAGCCAACCCCCAGGAGCAACTAATGAAAAACTGTTTTTT
>TRBV4-1|.|.|TRBJ2-6
CASSQDTGRTLSGANVLTF
TGCGCCAGCAGCCAAGATACCGGACGGACCCTCTCTGGGGCCAACGTCCTGACTTTC
>TRBV27|.|.|TRBJ1-4
CASSLGGAVGKLFF
TGTGCCAGCAGTTTGGGCGGGGCCGTGGGAAAACTGTTTTTT
>TRBV2|few|TRBD1|TRBJ2-5
CASTGTAYQETQYF
TGTGCCAGCACTGGGACAGCCTACCAAGAGACCCAGTACTTC
>TRBV6-5|.|.|TRBJ2-7
CASSLALGDEQYF
TGTGCCAGCAGCCTAGCACTAGGGGACGAGCAGTACTTC
>TRBV5-1|.|.|TRBJ1-6
CASSLAGRSPLHF
TGCGCCAGCAGCTTAGCGGGGAGATCACCCCTCCACTTT
>TRBV11-2|few|.|TRBJ2-7
CASSLGRSSRYF
TGTGCCAGCAGCTTAGGGCGAAGTTCGCGGTACTTC
>TRBV11-2|.|.|TRBJ2-1
CASSLGGDGYNEQFF
TGTGCCAGCAGCTTAGGAGGGGACGGTTACAATGAGCAGTTCTTC
>TRBV19|.|TRBD1|TRBJ2-7
CASSIGQGSSYEQYF
TGTGCCAGTAGTATAGGACAGGGGTCCTCCTACGAGCAGTACTTC
>TRBV5-1|few|TRBD1|TRBJ1-2
CASSLGTGWGGYTF
TGCGCCAGCAGCTTGGGGACAGGGTGGGGCGGCTACACCTTC
>TRBV5-4|.|TRBD1|TRBJ2-1
CASSGDRGPYGEQFF
TGTGCCAGCAGCGGTGACAGGGGGCCCTATGGGGAGCAGTTCTTC
>TRBV10-3|.|TRBD2|TRBJ2-3
CAIRDYTDTQYF
TGTGCCATTAGGGACTACACAGATACGCAGTATTTT
>TRBV15|.|.|TRBJ1-2
CATSLANYGYTF
TGTGCCACCAGCCTAGCCAACTATGGCTACACCTTC
>TRBV28|.|TRBD1|TRBJ1-1
CASSLPLGQGMAEAFF
TGTGCCAGCAGTTTGCCGTTAGGACAGGGTATGGCTGAAGCTTTCTTT
>TRBV9|.|.|TRBJ1-2
CASSVVVNINYGYTF
TGTGCCAGCAGCGTAGTTGTCAATATCAACTATGGCTACACCTTC
>TRBV19|.|.|TRBJ2-6
CASSKRGQDTLSSGANVLTF
TGTGCCAGTAGTAAGCGGGGACAGGATACTCTAAGCTCCGGGGCCAACGTCCTGACTTTC
>TRBV2|.|.|TRBJ2-7
CASMKLGLYEQYF
TGTGCCAGCATGAAATTGGGCCTCTACGAGCAGTACTTC
>TRBV6-5|.|.|TRBJ2-2
CASSSDSLGGGELFF
TGTGCCAGCAGTTCGGACTCCCTTGGGGGCGGGGAGCTGTTTTTT
>TRBV6-6|.|TRBD1|TRBJ1-2
CATTIMGQSYGYTF
TGTGCCACCACAATAATGGGACAGTCCTATGGCTACACCTTC
>TRBV6-5|.|.|TRBJ2-2
CASSYSGGANTGELFF
TGTGCCAGCAGTTATTCGGGGGGCGCGAACACCGGGGAGCTGTTTTTT
>TRBV7-2|.|TRBD2|TRBJ2-3
CASSLVGGSGSPDTQYF
TGTGCCAGCAGCTTAGTGGGGGGGAGCGGGAGCCCAGATACGCAGTATTTT
>TRBV5-1|.|TRBD2|TRBJ2-1
CASSAGTGGYNEQFF
TGCGCCAGCAGCGCCGGGACGGGAGGCTACAATGAGCAGTTCTTC
>TRBV7-8|once|.|TRBJ2-3
CASSGGLFITTDTQYF
TGTGCCAGCAGCGGGGGCCTATTTATTACAACGGATACGCAGTATTTT
>TRBV7-2|.|.|TRBJ1-6
CASTLATHLNSPLHF
TGTGCCAGCACCCTTGCTACTCACCTTAATTCACCCCTCCACTTT
>TRBV7-3|few|.|TRBJ1-1
CASSLTSDTEAFF
TGTGCCAGCAGCTTAACCAGCGACACTGAAGCTTTCTTT
>TRBV10-3|.|.|TRBJ2-5
CAISGDQEETQYF
TGTGCCATCAGTGGGGACCAAGAAGAGACCCAGTACTTC
>TRBV19|.|.|TRBJ1-4
CASTPGRGVSTNEKLFF
TGTGCCAGTACCCCTGGGAGAGGGGTCTCAACTAATGAAAAACTGTTTTTT
>TRBV28|.|.|TRBJ1-5
CASARGEQPQHF
TGTGCCAGCGCCAGGGGCGAGCAGCCCCAGCATTTT
>TRBV6-6|.|.|TRBJ2-3
CASGAVTDTQYF
TGTGCCAGCGGGGCGGTTACAGATACGCAGTATTTT
>TRBV7-8|.|TRBD2|TRBJ2-7
CASSLSLAGSYEQYF
TGTGCCAGCAGCTTATCTTTAGCGGGATCTTACGAGCAGTACTTC
>TRBV19|.|.|TRBJ2-1
CASRDDNEQFF
TGTGCCAGCCGGGACGACAATGAGCAGTTCTTC
>TRBV4-1|.|.|TRBJ2-5
CASSPRTEEYF
TGCGCCAGCAGCCCCCGGACAGAAGAGTACTTC
>TRBV28|.|.|TRBJ2-7
CASSLTGVSYEQYF
TGTGCCAGCAGCCTTACCGGGGTATCCTACGAGCAGTACTTC
>TRBV30|.|.|TRBJ2-7
CAWSNWYEQYF
TGTGCCTGGAGTAACTGGTACGAGCAGTACTTC
>TRBV5-5|.|TRBD2|TRBJ2-2
CASSLAGLAGAGELFF
TGTGCCAGCAGCTTGGCGGGCCTAGCGGGAGCCGGGGAGCTGTTTTTT
>TRBV7-2|.|.|TRBJ1-1
CASSIQGNTEAFF
TGTGCCAGCAGCATACAGGGGAACACTGAAGCTTTCTTT
>TRBV27|.|TRBD2|TRBJ2-3
CASSGGNTDTQYF
TGTGCCAGCAGCGGGGGGAACACAGATACGCAGTATTTT
>TRBV5-5|once|.|TRBJ2-7
CASSLAEYYEQYF
TGTGCCAGCAGCCTTGCGGAATACTACGAGCAGTACTTC
>TRBV25-1|.|.|TRBJ1-2
CASPLPHGYTF
TGTGCCAGCCCCCTTCCTCATGGCTACACCTTC
>TRBV6-5|.|.|TRBJ2-7
CASSYSRGDEQYF
TGTGCCAGCAGTTACTCGAGAGGGGACGAGCAGTACTTC
>TRBV5-6|.|.|TRBJ1-1
CASSLWGRLNTEAFF
TGTGCCAGCAGCTTGTGGGGGAGATTGAACACTGAAGCTTTCTTT
>TRBV4-1|.|TRBD2|TRBJ2-2
CASSQTSGRGTGELFF
TGCGCCAGCAGCCAGACTAGCGGGAGAGGAACCGGGGAGCTGTTTTTT
>TRBV27|.|.|TRBJ1-2
CASSLSNRQGRGYTF
TGTGCCAGCAGTTTATCCAATCGGCAGGGTAGGGGCTACACCTTC
>TRBV2|once|.|TRBJ2-7
CASTLERLNYEQYF
TGTGCCAGCACACTCGAACGACTTAACTACGAGCAGTACTTC
>TRBV19|.|.|TRBJ1-2
CASLEGGIQRFNYGYTF
TGTGCCAGTCTAGAGGGGGGCATCCAGCGATTTAACTATGGCTACACCTTC
>TRBV28|.|.|TRBJ1-2
CASSKPWGSGYTF
TGTGCCAGCAGCAAGCCCTGGGGTAGCGGCTACACCTTC
>TRBV5-5|.|.|TRBJ1-1
CASSPGITEAFF
TGTGCCAGCAGCCCCGGGATCACTGAAGCTTTCTTT
>TRBV6-1|.|TRBD1|TRBJ2-3
CASSAGTGGTDTQYF
TGTGCCAGCAGTGCCGGGACAGGGGGCACAGATACGCAGTATTTT
>TRBV28|.|.|TRBJ2-1
CASSRRGEQFF
TGTGCCAGCAGTCGTAGAGGGGAGCAGTTCTTC
>TRBV5-4|.|TRBD2|TRBJ2-2
CASSSGTSGSGTGELFF
TGTGCCAGCAGCTCCGGGACTAGCGGGAGCGGCACCGGGGAGCTGTTTTTT
>TRBV4-1|.|.|TRBJ2-1
CASSQGVGGRSNEQFF
TGCGCCAGCAGCCAAGGAGTGGGGGGCAGAAGCAATGAGCAGTTCTTC
>TRBV7-7|few|.|TRBJ2-7
CASSLLGPGSSEQYF
TGTGCTAGCAGCTTACTTGGGCCCGGCAGTAGCGAGCAGTACTTC
>TRBV7-9|.|.|TRBJ1-1
CASSPGLSGAFF
TGTGCCAGCAGCCCGGGACTTTCAGGAGCTTTCTTT
>TRBV5-4|.|.|TRBJ1-2
CASSLDPGSYGYTF
TGTGCCAGCAGCTTGGATCCGGGGTCCTATGGCTACACCTTC
>TRBV4-3|.|.|TRBJ2-1
CASSPADGSSYNEQFF
TGCGCCAGCAGCCCCGCGGACGGGAGCTCCTACAATGAGCAGTTCTTC
>TRBV19|.|.|TRBJ2-7
CASSGQFYEQYF
TGTGCCAGTAGTGGACAGTTCTACGAGCAGTACTTC
>TRBV7-2|once|TRBD2|TRBJ2-5
CASSSGGALGETQYF
TGTGCCAGCAGCTCGGGGGGGGCTCTCGGAGAGACCCAGTACTTC
>TRBV7-9|few|TRBD2|TRBJ2-7
CASSLARLAGEHEQYF
TGTGCCAGCAGCTTAGCTCGACTAGCGGGGGAACACGAGCAGTACTTC
>TRBV4-1|.|TRBD2|TRBJ2-2
CASSPTSGYTGELFF
TGCGCCAGCAGCCCCACTAGCGGGTACACCGGGGAGCTGTTTTTT
>TRBV18|.|.|TRBJ1-4
CASSRTAATNEKLFF
TGTGCCAGCTCCCGGACAGCTGCAACTAATGAAAAACTGTTTTTT